These 22 T cell receptor beta chains were all obtained from the same sample, sequenced in a study of blood T cell repertoires in COVID-19. TCRdb's table, derived via immunoSEQ multiplex PCR, lists solely in-frame clones and lacks some. The sample consists of approximately 410,000 clones, roughly 90% of them appearing once. The sample comprised peripheral blood. These receptors were obtained from a woman in her 30s with active or convalescent COVID-19.

This clone was counted a single time. The chain uses TRBV19 and TRBJ2-5; D might be TRBD2 (5 bases). Deletions cut 3 bases from V and 1 base from J, with 9 bases between. The CDR3 has 14 residues. Germline loops: CDR1 LNHDA, CDR2 SQIVND (reference sequence). The CDR3 is CASSIGLAQETQYF. The DNA for the CDR3 is TGTGCCAGTAGTATCGGCCTAGCCCAAGAGACCCAGTACTTC.

The chain recombines TRBV6-5 with TRBJ1-6, with D perhaps TRBD1 (6 bases). This CDR3 has 14 residues. V gave up 9 bases and J gave up 5 bases, with 14 bases separating them. Germline V gene lookup returns CDR1 MNHEY and CDR2 SVGAGI. The CDR3 is CASLSGTNNSPLHF. CDR3 coding DNA: TGTGCCAGTTTATCCGGGACAAATAATTCACCCCTCCACTTT.

V gene TRBV19 combines with J gene TRBJ1-6; 7 positions match TRBD1. The CDR3 spans 16 residues. Germline-derived CDR1 and CDR2 are LNHDA and SQIVND (reference sequence). Germline trimming cut 6 bases from V and 10 bases from J; bases unmatched to any gene: 15. CDR3 sequence (DNA): TGTGCCAGTAGCCTAAGACAGGGATCATCATCGTCACCCCTCCACTTT. This gives the protein CASSLRQGSSSSPLHF.

J is TRBJ2-7 and V is TRBV5-1, with a weak D call TRBD1 (7 bases). This CDR3 is 16 amino acids long. The ends were cut back, 1 base at V and 3 bases at J, with 17 bases in the middle. Germline V gene data show CDR1 as SGHRS and CDR2 as YFSETQ. In nucleotides, the CDR3 is TGCGCCAGCAGCTTGAGGGGAGGACAGGACTACTACGAGCAGTACTTC. Protein: CASSLRGGQDYYEQYF.

The genes are TRBV12-3 or TRBV12-4 and TRBJ2-5, with 9 bases aligning to TRBD1. The CDR3 loop spans 12 amino acids. Trimming took 5 bases from V and 9 from J; bases not matched to a gene: 4. This chain's CDR3 is CASSTDRGAQYF. CDR3 coding DNA: TGTGCCAGCAGTACAGACAGGGGGGCCCAGTACTTC.

The V and J genes are TRBV12-3 or TRBV12-4 and TRBJ2-4; tentatively, D is TRBD2 (5 bases). The V gene lost 6 bases and the J gene lost 11 bases, with 17 bases spanning the gap. The CDR3 is 13 residues long. The CDR3 is CASRQEGLPVQYF. CDR3 nucleotide sequence: TGTGCCAGCAGACAAGAAGGACTCCCCGTTCAGTACTTC.

J is TRBJ2-7 and V is TRBV27; 11 bases align to TRBD2. This CDR3 has 15 amino acids. Germline V gene lookup returns CDR1 MNHEY and CDR2 SMNVEV (reference sequence). Trimming removed 6 bases from V and 5 bases from J; junction bases left unmatched: 9. The DNA of the CDR3 is TGTGCCAGCAGCCATGAGACTAGCGGGACCCACGAGCAGTACTTC. This gives the protein CASSHETSGTHEQYF.

V and J are TRBV9 and TRBJ1-5; 11 bases fit TRBD1. CDR3 length: 14 residues. The V gene end was trimmed by 2 bases and the J gene end by 5 bases; junction bases not matched to a gene: 0. Germline V gene sequence: CDR1 SGDLS, CDR2 YYNGEE. In nucleotides, the CDR3 is TGTGCCAGCAGCGTGGGACAGGGGGATCAGCCCCAGCATTTT. Encoded protein: CASSVGQGDQPQHF.

The gene calls are TRBV6-4 and TRBJ2-5; maybe TRBD2 (7 bases). Trimming removed 0 bases at V and 4 bases at J, with 12 bases between. Germline V gives CDR1 MRHNA, CDR2 SNTAGT. The CDR3 runs 15 residues. CDR3 DNA: TGTGCCAGCAGTGACTCGGGGGGGGCCGGAGAGACCCAGTACTTC. Its protein is CASSDSGGAGETQYF.

The chain links TRBV6-5 to TRBJ1-5; 9 bases are shared with TRBD1. After removal of 6 bases from V and 5 bases from J, the junction contained 2 bases not matched to a gene. The CDR3 covers 13 residues. Germline CDR1 MNHEY, CDR2 SVGAGI. The CDR3 is CASRRDRDQPQHF. CDR3 nucleotide sequence: TGTGCCAGCAGACGGGACAGGGATCAGCCCCAGCATTTT.

The rearrangement links TRBV5-1 to TRBJ2-3; TRBD2 agrees at 9 bases. The trim removed 0 bases at V and 4 bases at J, leaving 6 bases unmatched. The germline CDR1 and CDR2 sequences are SGHRS and YFSETQ. CDR3 length: 16 residues. The CDR3 coding sequence is TGCGCCAGCAGCTTGGCTACGACTAGCGGAGCAGATACGCAGTATTTT. Amino acid sequence: CASSLATTSGADTQYF.

V is TRBV29-1 and J is TRBJ2-5; D might be TRBD1 (5 bases). The CDR3 runs 16 residues. Germline CDR1 reads SQVTM; CDR2 reads ANQGSEA. The V and J ends lost 4 bases and 2 bases respectively, with 20 bases between them. CDR3 nucleotides: TGCAGCGTTGCTGGCCCCCTGATGACAGAGCAAGAGACCCAGTACTTC. Amino acid sequence: CSVAGPLMTEQETQYF. The full variable domain, in which reference TRBV29-1 and TRBJ2-5 provide the parts outside the CDR3, is SAVISQKPSRDICQRGTSLTIQCQVDSQVTMMFWYRQQPGQSLTLIATANQGSEATYESGFVIDKFPISRPNLTFSTLTVSNMSPEDSSIYLCSVAGPLMTEQETQYFGPGTRLLVL.

The chain combines TRBV27 with TRBJ2-3, with D unclear. The ends were cut back, 4 bases at V and 4 bases at J, with 21 bases in the middle. This CDR3 has 17 residues. Germline V gives CDR1 MNHEY, CDR2 SMNVEV (reference sequence). CDR3 sequence: CASSSYGPGGRADTQYF. In DNA form, the CDR3 reads TGTGCCAGCAGTTCATATGGCCCTGGCGGTCGGGCAGATACGCAGTATTTT.

This chain uses TRBV23-1 with TRBJ2-1, with D uncertain. Being an ORF, TRBV23-1 has a function that is uncertain. Trimming cost V 4 bases and J 7 bases, with 8 bases left between them. CDR3 length: 12 amino acids. CDR3 region: CASSLGPNEQFF. The DNA of the CDR3 is TGCGCCAGCAGTCTCGGTCCGAATGAGCAGTTCTTC.

The chain uses TRBV10-3 and TRBJ2-1; D not resolved. The CDR3 contains 16 residues. V was cut by 0 bases and J by 5 bases, with 14 bases left in between. Germline V gene data show CDR1 as ENHRY and CDR2 as SYGVKD. This chain's CDR3 is CAISESVSRTDNEQFF. CDR3 sequence (DNA): TGTGCCATCAGTGAGTCGGTCAGCCGAACAGACAATGAGCAGTTCTTC.

The chain carries TRBV6-5 and TRBJ2-2; TRBD1 matches at 9 bases. CDR1 is MNHEY, CDR2 SVGAGI, per germline. V was pared by 8 bases and J by 4 bases, with 5 bases of the junction left unmatched. The CDR3 is 14 residues long. The CDR3 nucleotides read TGTGCCAGCCGGACAGGGGACACCACCGGGGAGCTGTTTTTT. Translating it yields CASRTGDTTGELFF.

The chain links TRBV4-1 to TRBJ1-5; D ambiguous. The CDR3 runs to 15 residues. CDR1 and CDR2 (germline): MGHRA, YSYEKL. Trimming shortened V by 11 bases and J by 0 bases, and 17 bases separated the two germline ends. CDR3 nucleotides: TGCGCCTCCCAACGTCGGGTGGATAGCAATCAGCCCCAGCATTTT. Protein sequence: CASQRRVDSNQPQHF.

This clone appeared a few times. This sequence joins TRBV2 and TRBJ2-2, with D tentatively TRBD2 (5 bases). Germline V gene lookup returns CDR1 SNHLY and CDR2 FYNNEI. V was pared by 6 bases and J by 4 bases, with 9 bases between. This CDR3 comprises 13 residues. The CDR3 coding sequence is TGTGCCAGCAGGGAGGCGGGCACCGGGGAGCTGTTTTTT. Its translation is CASREAGTGELFF.

This rearrangement joins TRBV7-9 to TRBJ2-3, with TRBD1 as a possible D gene (6 bases). Germline V CDR1 and CDR2: SEHNR, FQNEAQ (reference sequence). V was cut by 2 bases and J by 0 bases, with 12 bases left in between. This CDR3 region has 16 residues. CDR3 DNA sequence: TGTGCCAGCAGCTTAAACGCAGGGGTTAGCACAGATACGCAGTATTTT. It encodes CASSLNAGVSTDTQYF. Together with reference TRBV7-9 and TRBJ2-3, the CDR3 gives the full variable domain: DTGVSQNPRHKITKRGQNVTFRCDPISEHNRLYWYRQTLGQGPEFLTYFQNEAQLEKSRLLSDRFSAERPKGSFSTLEIQRTEQGDSAMYLCASSLNAGVSTDTQYFGPGTRLTVL.

This clone occurred a few times. V is TRBV19 and J is TRBJ1-1, with D perhaps TRBD1 (6 bases). CDR1 and CDR2 (germline): LNHDA, SQIVND (reference sequence). The CDR3 runs 15 residues. The germline V and J ends were trimmed by 5 bases and 4 bases, with 17 bases remaining between them. The CDR3 loop reads CASSSPRGVGTEAFF. The CDR3 nucleotides read TGTGCCAGTAGTTCCCCCAGGGGAGTGGGCACTGAAGCTTTCTTT.

The chain joins TRBV9 to TRBJ2-7, with D maybe TRBD2 (5 bases). The germline V and J ends were trimmed by 4 bases and 5 bases, with 13 bases remaining between them. Germline-derived CDR1 and CDR2 are SGDLS and YYNGEE. This CDR3 region has 13 residues. CDR3 region: CASSPGIVDEQYF. CDR3 nucleotide sequence: TGTGCCAGCAGCCCCGGGATCGTCGACGAGCAGTACTTC. Based on the CDR3 plus reference TRBV9 and TRBJ2-7, the full variable domain is DSGVTQTPKHLITATGQRVTLRCSPRSGDLSVYWYQQSLDQGLQFLIQYYNGEERAKGNILERFSAQQFPDLHSELNLSSLELGDSALYFCASSPGIVDEQYFGPGTRLTVT.

The chain is built from TRBV29-1 and TRBJ1-1, with TRBD1 identical over 11 bases. The germline gives CDR1 SQVTM, CDR2 ANQGSEA. The length of the CDR3 is 16 residues. Unmatched junction bases numbered 12, after V lost 6 bases and J lost 3 bases. The CDR3 spells CSVSGTRGQGDTEAFF. Written as DNA, the CDR3 is TGCAGCGTCTCGGGGACTCGGGGACAGGGGGACACTGAAGCTTTCTTT.